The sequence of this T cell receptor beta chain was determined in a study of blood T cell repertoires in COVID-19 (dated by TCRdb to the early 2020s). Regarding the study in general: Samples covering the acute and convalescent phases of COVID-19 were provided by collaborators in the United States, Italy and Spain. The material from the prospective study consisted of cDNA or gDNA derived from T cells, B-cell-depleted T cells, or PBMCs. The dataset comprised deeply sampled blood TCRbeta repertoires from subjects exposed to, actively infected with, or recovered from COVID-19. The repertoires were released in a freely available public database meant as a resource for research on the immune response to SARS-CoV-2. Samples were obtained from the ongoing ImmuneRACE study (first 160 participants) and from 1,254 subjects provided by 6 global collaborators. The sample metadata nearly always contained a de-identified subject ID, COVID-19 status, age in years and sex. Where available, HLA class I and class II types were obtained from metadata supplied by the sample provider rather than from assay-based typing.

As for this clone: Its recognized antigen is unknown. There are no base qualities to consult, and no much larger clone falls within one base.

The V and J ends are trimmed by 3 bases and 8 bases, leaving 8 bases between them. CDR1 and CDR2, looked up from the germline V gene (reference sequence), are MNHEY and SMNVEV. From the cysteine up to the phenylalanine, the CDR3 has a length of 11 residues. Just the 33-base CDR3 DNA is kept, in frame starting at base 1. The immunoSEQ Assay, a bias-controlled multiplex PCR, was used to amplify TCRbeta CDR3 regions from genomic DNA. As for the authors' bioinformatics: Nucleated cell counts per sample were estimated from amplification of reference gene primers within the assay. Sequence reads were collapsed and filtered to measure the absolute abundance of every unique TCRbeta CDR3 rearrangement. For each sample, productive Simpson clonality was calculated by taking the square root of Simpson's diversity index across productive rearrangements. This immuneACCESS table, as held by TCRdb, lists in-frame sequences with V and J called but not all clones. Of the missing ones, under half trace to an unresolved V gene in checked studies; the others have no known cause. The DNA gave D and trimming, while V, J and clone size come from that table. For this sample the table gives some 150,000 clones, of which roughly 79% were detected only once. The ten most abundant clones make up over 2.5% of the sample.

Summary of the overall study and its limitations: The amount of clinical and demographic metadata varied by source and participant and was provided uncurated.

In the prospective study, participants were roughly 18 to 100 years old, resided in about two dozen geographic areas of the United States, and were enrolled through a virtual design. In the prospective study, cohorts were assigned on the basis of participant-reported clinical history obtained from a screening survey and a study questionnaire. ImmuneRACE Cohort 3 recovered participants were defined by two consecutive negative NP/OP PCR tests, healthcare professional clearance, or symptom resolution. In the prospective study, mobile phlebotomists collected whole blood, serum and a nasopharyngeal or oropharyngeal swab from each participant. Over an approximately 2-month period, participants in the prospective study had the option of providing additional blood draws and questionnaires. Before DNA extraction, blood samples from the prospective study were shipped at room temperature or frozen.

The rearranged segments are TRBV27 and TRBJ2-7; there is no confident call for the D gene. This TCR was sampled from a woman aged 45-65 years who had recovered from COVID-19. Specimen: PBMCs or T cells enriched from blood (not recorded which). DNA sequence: TGTGCCAGCAGTTTTGCGGAGCAGCAGTACTTC. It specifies CASSFAEQQYF.